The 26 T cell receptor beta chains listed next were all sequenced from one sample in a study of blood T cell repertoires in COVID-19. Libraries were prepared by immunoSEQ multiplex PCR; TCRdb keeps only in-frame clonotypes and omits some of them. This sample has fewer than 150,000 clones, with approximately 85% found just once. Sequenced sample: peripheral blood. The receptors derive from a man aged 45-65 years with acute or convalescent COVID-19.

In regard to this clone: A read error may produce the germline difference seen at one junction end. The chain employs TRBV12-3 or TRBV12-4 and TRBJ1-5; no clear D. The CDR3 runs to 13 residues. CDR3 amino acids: CASRLALTQPQHF. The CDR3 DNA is TGTGCCAGCAGATTAGCCCTCACACAGCCCCAGCATTTT.

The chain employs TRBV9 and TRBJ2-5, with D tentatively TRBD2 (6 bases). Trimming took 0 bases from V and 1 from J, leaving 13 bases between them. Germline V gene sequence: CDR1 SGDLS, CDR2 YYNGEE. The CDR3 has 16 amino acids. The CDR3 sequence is CASSVAGRAGQETQYF. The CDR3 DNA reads TGTGCCAGCAGCGTAGCGGGCAGAGCGGGCCAAGAGACCCAGTACTTC.

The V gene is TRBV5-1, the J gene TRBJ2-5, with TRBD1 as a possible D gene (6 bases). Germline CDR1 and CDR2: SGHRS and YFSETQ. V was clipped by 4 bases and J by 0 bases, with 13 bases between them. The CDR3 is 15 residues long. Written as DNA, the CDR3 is TGCGCCAGCAGCCGGGACACCCCGTACCAAGAGACCCAGTACTTC. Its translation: CASSRDTPYQETQYF.

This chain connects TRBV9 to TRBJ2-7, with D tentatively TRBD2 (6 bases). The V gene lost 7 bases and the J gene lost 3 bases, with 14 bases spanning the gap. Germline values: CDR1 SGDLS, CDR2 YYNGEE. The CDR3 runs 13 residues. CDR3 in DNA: TGTGCCAGCGGGGGGACGGGCGTCTACGAGCAGTACTTC. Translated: CASGGTGVYEQYF.

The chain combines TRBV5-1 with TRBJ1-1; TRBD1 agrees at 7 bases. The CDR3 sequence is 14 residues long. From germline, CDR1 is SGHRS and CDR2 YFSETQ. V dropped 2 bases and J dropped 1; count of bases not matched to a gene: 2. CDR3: CASSFRQGNTEAFF. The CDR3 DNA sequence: TGCGCCAGCAGCTTTCGACAGGGGAACACTGAAGCTTTCTTT.

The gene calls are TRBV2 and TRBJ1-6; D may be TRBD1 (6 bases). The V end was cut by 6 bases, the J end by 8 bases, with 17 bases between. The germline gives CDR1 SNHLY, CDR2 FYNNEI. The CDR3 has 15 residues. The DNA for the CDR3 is TGTGCCAGCAGCCCAGGGACCGAGGGGGATTCACCCCTCCACTTT. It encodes CASSPGTEGDSPLHF.

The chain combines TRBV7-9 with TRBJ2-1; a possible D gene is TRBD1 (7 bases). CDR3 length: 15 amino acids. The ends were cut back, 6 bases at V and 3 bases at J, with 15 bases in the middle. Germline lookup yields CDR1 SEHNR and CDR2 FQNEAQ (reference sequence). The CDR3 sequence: CASRLPRGDYNEQFF. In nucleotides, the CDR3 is TGTGCCAGCAGGCTCCCCAGGGGGGACTACAATGAGCAGTTCTTC.

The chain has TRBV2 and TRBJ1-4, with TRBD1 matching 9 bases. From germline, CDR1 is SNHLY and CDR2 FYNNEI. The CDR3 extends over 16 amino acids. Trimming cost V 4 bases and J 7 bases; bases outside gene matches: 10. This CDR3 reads CASSVGFTGGSEKLFF. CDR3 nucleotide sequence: TGTGCCAGCAGTGTCGGGTTTACAGGGGGCAGTGAAAAACTGTTTTTT. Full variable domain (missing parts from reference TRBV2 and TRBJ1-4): EPEVTQTPSHQVTQMGQEVILRCVPISNHLYFYWYRQILGQKVEFLVSFYNNEISEKSEIFDDQFSVERPDGSNFTLKIRSTKLEDSAMYFCASSVGFTGGSEKLFFGSGTQLSVL.

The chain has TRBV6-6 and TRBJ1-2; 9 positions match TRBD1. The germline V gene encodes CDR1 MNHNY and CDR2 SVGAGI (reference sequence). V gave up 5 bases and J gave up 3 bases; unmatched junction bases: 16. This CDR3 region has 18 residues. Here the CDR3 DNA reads TGTGCCAGCAGTCCCTTGGGACAGGGAGCGGGTGGAGACTATGGCTACACCTTC. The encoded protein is CASSPLGQGAGGDYGYTF.

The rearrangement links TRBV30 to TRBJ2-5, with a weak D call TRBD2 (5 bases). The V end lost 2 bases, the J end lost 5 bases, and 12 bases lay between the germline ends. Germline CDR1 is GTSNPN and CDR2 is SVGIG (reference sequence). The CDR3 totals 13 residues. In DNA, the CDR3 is TGTGCCTGGAGTTACTCTGGCGGGGAGACCCAGTACTTC. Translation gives CAWSYSGGETQYF. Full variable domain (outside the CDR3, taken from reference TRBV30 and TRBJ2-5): SQTIHQWPATLVQPVGSPLSLECTVEGTSNPNLYWYRQAAGRGLQLLFYSVGIGQISSEVPQNLSASRPQDRQFILSSKKLLLSDSGFYLCAWSYSGGETQYFGPGTRLLVL.

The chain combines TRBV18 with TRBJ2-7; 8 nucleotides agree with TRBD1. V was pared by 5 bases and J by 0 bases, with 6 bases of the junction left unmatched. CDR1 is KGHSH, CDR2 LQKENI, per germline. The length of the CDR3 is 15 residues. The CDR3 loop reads CASSSGTGLSYEQYF. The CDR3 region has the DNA TGTGCCAGCTCATCCGGGACAGGTCTCTCCTACGAGCAGTACTTC. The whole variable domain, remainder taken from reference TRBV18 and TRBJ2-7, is NAGVMQNPRHLVRRRGQEARLRCSPMKGHSHVYWYRQLPEEGLKFMVYLQKENIIDESGMPKERFSAEFPKEGPSILRIQQVVRGDSAAYFCASSSGTGLSYEQYFGPGTRLTVT.

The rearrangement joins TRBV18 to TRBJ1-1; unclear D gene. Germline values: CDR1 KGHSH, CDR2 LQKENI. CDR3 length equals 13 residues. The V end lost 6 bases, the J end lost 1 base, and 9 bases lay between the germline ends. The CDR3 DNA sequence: TGTGCCAGCTCGCATGGAGAGAACACTGAAGCTTTCTTT. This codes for CASSHGENTEAFF.

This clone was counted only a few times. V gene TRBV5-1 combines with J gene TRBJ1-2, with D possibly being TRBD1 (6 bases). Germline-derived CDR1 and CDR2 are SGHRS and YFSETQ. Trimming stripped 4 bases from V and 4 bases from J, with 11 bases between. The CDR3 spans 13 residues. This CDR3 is CASSRDTIYGYTF. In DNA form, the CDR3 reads TGCGCCAGCAGCAGGGACACTATCTATGGCTACACCTTC. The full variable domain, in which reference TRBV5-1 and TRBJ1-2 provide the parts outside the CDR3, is KAGVTQTPRYLIKTRGQQVTLSCSPISGHRSVSWYQQTPGQGLQFLFEYFSETQRNKGNFPGRFSGRQFSNSRSEMNVSTLELGDSALYLCASSRDTIYGYTFGSGTRLTVV.

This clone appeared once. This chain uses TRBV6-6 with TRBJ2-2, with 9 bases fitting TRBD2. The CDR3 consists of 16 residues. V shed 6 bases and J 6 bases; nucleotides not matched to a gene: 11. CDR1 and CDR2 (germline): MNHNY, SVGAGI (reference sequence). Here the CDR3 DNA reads TGTGCCAGCAGCCCGGGCGGCGGGGGGGCCTCCGGGGAGCTGTTTTTT. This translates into CASSPGGGGASGELFF.

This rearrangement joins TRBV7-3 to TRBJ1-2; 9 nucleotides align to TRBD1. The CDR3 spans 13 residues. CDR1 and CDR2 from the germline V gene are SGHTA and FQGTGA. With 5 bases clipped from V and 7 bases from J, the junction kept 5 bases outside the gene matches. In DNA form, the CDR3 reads TGTGCCAGCAGCCAGACAGGGGGTGGTGGCTACACCTTC. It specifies CASSQTGGGGYTF.

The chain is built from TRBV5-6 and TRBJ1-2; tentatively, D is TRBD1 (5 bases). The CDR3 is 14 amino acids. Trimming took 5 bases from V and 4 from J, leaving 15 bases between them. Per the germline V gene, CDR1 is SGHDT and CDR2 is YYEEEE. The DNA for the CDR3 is TGTGCCAGCAGGCAAACAGCTGGGGCCTATGGCTACACCTTC. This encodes CASRQTAGAYGYTF.

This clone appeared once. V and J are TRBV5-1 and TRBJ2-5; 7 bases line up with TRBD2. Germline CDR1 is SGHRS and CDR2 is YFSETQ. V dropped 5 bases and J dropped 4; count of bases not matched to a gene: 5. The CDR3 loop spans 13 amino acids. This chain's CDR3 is CASRGRERETQYF. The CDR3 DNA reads TGCGCCAGCAGGGGGAGGGAAAGAGAGACCCAGTACTTC.

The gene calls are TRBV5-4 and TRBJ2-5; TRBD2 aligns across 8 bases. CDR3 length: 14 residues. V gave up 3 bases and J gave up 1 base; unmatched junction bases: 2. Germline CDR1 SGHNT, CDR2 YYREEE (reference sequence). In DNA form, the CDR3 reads TGTGCCAGCAGCTCAACTAGCGGCCAAGAGACCCAGTACTTC. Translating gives CASSSTSGQETQYF.

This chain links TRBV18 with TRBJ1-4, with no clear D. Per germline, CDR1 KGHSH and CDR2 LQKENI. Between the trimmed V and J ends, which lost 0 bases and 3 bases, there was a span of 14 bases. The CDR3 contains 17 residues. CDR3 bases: TGTGCCAGCTCACCACCGGCAGGCCGTTCAGCTAATGAAAAACTGTTTTTT. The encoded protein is CASSPPAGRSANEKLFF.

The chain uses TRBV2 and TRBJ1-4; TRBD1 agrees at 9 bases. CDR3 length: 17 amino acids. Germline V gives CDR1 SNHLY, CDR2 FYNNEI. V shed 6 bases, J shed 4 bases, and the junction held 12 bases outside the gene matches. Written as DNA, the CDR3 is TGTGCCAGCAGGGAGGGGACAGGGCCGGAGGGTAATGAAAAACTGTTTTTT. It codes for CASREGTGPEGNEKLFF.

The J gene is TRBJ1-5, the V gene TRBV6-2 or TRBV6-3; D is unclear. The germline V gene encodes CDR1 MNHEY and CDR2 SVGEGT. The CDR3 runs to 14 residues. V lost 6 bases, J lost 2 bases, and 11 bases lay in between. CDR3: CASSRPQGNQPQHF. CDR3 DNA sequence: TGTGCCAGCAGCCGGCCTCAGGGCAATCAGCCCCAGCATTTT.

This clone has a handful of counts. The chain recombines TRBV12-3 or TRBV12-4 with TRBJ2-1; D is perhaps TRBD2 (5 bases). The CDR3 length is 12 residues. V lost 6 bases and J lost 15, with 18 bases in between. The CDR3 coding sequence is TGTGCCAGCAGCCGGGGAACAGAGAGCCCGTTCTTC. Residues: CASSRGTESPFF.

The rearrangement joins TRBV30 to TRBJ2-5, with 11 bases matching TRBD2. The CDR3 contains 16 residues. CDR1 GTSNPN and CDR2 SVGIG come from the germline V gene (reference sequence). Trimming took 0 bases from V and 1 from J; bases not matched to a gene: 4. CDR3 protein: CAWSVLTSGGQETQYF. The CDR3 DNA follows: TGTGCCTGGAGTGTACTAACTAGCGGGGGCCAAGAGACCCAGTACTTC.

The CDR3 region has the DNA TGTGCCAGCAGTTTCGTGCAGGCTTGGGCTGGGGAGCTGTTTTTT. Translated: CASSFVQAWAGELFF. The V call is TRBV28, the J call TRBJ2-2; D unresolved. The germline V gene has CDR1 MDHEN and CDR2 SYDVKM. Trimming took 3 bases from V and 8 from J, leaving 16 bases between them. This CDR3 contains 15 residues.

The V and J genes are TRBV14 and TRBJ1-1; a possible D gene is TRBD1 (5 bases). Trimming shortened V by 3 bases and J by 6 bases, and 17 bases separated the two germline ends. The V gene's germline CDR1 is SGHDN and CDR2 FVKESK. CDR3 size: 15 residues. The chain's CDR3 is CASSHLDRDFAEAFF. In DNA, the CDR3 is TGTGCCAGCAGCCACCTCGATCGGGACTTCGCTGAAGCTTTCTTT.

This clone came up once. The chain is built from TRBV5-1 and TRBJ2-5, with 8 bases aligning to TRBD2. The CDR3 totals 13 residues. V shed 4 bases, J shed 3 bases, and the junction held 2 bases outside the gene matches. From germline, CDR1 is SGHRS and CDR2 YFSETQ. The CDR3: CASSVGLEETQYF. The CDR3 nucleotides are TGCGCCAGCAGCGTGGGACTAGAAGAGACCCAGTACTTC.